These T cell receptor beta chains were read from a single sample in a study of shared clonotypes between healthy human individuals. Using immunoSEQ multiplex PCR, the repertoire was profiled, and TCRdb retains in-frame clones only, with some absent. The sample consists of about 580,000 clones, roughly 98% of them appearing once. The specimen was naive CD8+ T cells sorted from blood. These receptors were taken from a man younger than 45 in good health. Each CDR3 is given with its conserved first and last residue. The D gene is left open where the match is weak. Size is stated for part of the rows, as once, few or many counts, or as a class when the clone is expanded.

d_gene	j_gene	abundance	len	v_gene	CDR3aa	CDR3nt
NA	TRBJ1-2	NA	16	TRBV27	CASSLSSAGLLYGYTF	TGTGCCAGCAGTTTATCTTCAGCAGGACTTCTCTATGGCTACACCTTC
NA	TRBJ2-6	NA	18	TRBV9	CASSPRTTPSSGANVLTF	TGTGCCAGCAGCCCCCGGACAACGCCTAGCTCTGGGGCCAACGTCCTGACTTTC
NA	TRBJ2-5	NA	17	TRBV5-4	CASSFTIGQGLDETQYF	TGTGCCAGCAGCTTCACGATTGGTCAGGGTTTAGACGAGACCCAGTACTTC
TRBD2	TRBJ2-1	NA	16	TRBV11-3	CASSPRTSGTVIEQFF	TGTGCCAGCAGCCCACGGACTAGCGGGACAGTTATTGAGCAGTTCTTC
TRBD1	TRBJ1-4	once	14	TRBV5-5	CASSQGGFNEKLFF	TGTGCCAGCAGCCAGGGGGGGTTCAATGAAAAACTGTTTTTT
TRBD1	TRBJ1-2	once	14	TRBV6-6	CASSGQGAFYGYTF	TGTGCCTCGTCTGGACAGGGGGCGTTTTATGGCTACACCTTC
NA	TRBJ1-1	NA	15	TRBV7-8	CASSLGVLIGEEAFF	TGTGCCAGCAGCTTAGGGGTTTTGATCGGCGAGGAAGCTTTCTTT
TRBD1	TRBJ2-7	NA	14	TRBV29-1	CSVLGQGETYEQYF	TGCAGCGTCCTAGGACAGGGGGAGACCTACGAGCAGTACTTC
TRBD2	TRBJ2-7	NA	16	TRBV7-9	CASSLEPSGRVYEQYF	TGTGCCAGCAGCTTAGAGCCTAGCGGGAGGGTGTACGAGCAGTACTTC
NA	TRBJ1-5	NA	15	TRBV7-6	CASSLGADVDQPQHF	TGTGCCAGCAGCTTAGGTGCGGACGTCGATCAGCCCCAGCATTTT
TRBD2	TRBJ2-5	NA	15	TRBV6-5	CASSLGLAGEETQYF	TGTGCCAGCAGTCTTGGACTAGCGGGAGAAGAGACCCAGTACTTC
NA	TRBJ2-5	NA	10	TRBV7-2	CASSPIAQYF	TGTGCCAGCAGCCCGATAGCCCAGTACTTC
TRBD2	TRBJ2-1	NA	16	TRBV7-8	CASSSSGTSAYNEQFF	TGTGCCAGCAGCTCATCGGGGACTAGCGCATACAATGAGCAGTTCTTC
TRBD1	TRBJ2-5	once	11	TRBV25-1	CAIGQGETQYF	TGTGCCATCGGACAGGGAGAGACCCAGTACTTC
NA	TRBJ2-7	NA	13	TRBV5-1	CASSLGSTYEQYF	TGCGCCAGCAGCTTGGGGTCAACCTACGAGCAGTACTTC
TRBD1	TRBJ2-2	NA	15	TRBV7-6	CASSFRQGANGELFF	TGTGCCAGCAGCTTTCGACAGGGGGCTAACGGGGAGCTGTTTTTT
TRBD2	TRBJ2-1	NA	17	TRBV7-3	CASSSGLAGGLLDEQFF	TGTGCCAGCAGCTCGGGACTAGCGGGAGGATTACTAGATGAGCAGTTCTTC
TRBD2	TRBJ2-7	once	16	TRBV2	CASSGLAGGAVYEQYF	TGTGCCAGCAGTGGGCTAGCGGGCGGTGCCGTCTACGAGCAGTACTTC
NA	TRBJ1-2	few	11	TRBV27	CASSFLYGYTF	TGTGCCAGCAGTTTTCTCTATGGCTACACCTTC
TRBD1	TRBJ1-4	NA	15	TRBV14	CASSHVDRDNEKLFF	TGTGCCAGCAGCCATGTCGACAGGGACAATGAAAAACTGTTTTTT
NA	TRBJ2-5	NA	15	TRBV5-5	CASSSQDLSIETQYF	TGTGCCAGCAGCTCCCAGGACTTATCGATAGAGACCCAGTACTTC
NA	TRBJ1-1	NA	13	TRBV13	CASSLLGGGEAFF	TGTGCCAGCAGCTTATTGGGTGGGGGTGAAGCTTTCTTT
TRBD2	TRBJ2-1	once	14	TRBV28	CASSFSGAANEQFF	TGTGCCAGCAGTTTCAGCGGGGCCGCCAATGAGCAGTTCTTC
TRBD2	TRBJ2-3	NA	15	TRBV9	CASSVGGRVTDTQYF	TGTGCCAGCAGCGTAGGGGGGAGGGTGACAGATACGCAGTATTTT
NA	TRBJ2-5	NA	13	TRBV7-6	CASSPDQQETQYF	TGTGCCAGCAGCCCCGATCAGCAAGAGACCCAGTACTTC
NA	TRBJ2-7	NA	13	TRBV29-1	CSVESPRNYEQYF	TGCAGCGTTGAATCTCCTAGAAACTACGAGCAGTACTTC
NA	TRBJ1-2	NA	13	TRBV30	CAWGPPGYLGYTF	TGTGCCTGGGGACCCCCGGGTTATCTCGGCTACACCTTC
NA	TRBJ2-5	NA	16	TRBV29-1	CSVDGGRADSQETQYF	TGCAGCGTTGACGGGGGTCGGGCCGACAGCCAAGAGACCCAGTACTTC
NA	TRBJ2-2	NA	17	TRBV30	CAWNKISGLSNTGELFF	TGTGCCTGGAACAAAATTAGCGGCCTTTCGAACACCGGGGAGCTGTTTTTT
NA	TRBJ2-2	NA	18	TRBV7-9	CASSDRSSQGQYTGELFF	TGTGCCAGCAGCGACCGTTCCTCTCAGGGACAATACACCGGGGAGCTGTTTTTT
TRBD1	TRBJ2-1	NA	12	TRBV7-2	CASSSGQPEQFF	TGTGCCAGCAGCTCGGGACAGCCTGAGCAGTTCTTC
TRBD2	TRBJ2-7	NA	15	TRBV11-2	CASSRLAGISYEQYF	TGTGCCAGCAGTAGACTAGCGGGAATCTCCTACGAGCAGTACTTC
TRBD2	TRBJ2-1	NA	16	TRBV28	CASSIPRSGEDNEQFF	TGTGCCAGCAGTATTCCCCGTAGCGGGGAGGACAATGAGCAGTTCTTC
NA	TRBJ2-7	NA	11	TRBV20-1	CSAPDYYEQYF	TGCAGTGCCCCAGATTACTACGAGCAGTACTTC
NA	TRBJ2-7	NA	13	TRBV29-1	CSVAALSSYEQYF	TGCAGCGTCGCAGCGTTAAGCTCCTACGAGCAGTACTTC
TRBD1	TRBJ1-2	NA	16	TRBV10-3	CAITEGQGARVYGYTF	TGTGCCATCACCGAGGGACAGGGGGCGCGGGTCTATGGCTACACCTTC
TRBD2	TRBJ2-1	NA	10	TRBV15	CATSNGGTFF	TGTGCCACCAGCAACGGGGGGACGTTCTTC
TRBD1	TRBJ2-7	NA	14	TRBV28	CASSFRGQSYEQYF	TGTGCCAGCAGTTTCAGGGGGCAATCCTACGAGCAGTACTTC
NA	TRBJ2-1	NA	17	TRBV7-2	CASSLAAPDLLHNEQFF	TGTGCCAGCAGCTTAGCGGCCCCGGACCTCCTGCACAATGAGCAGTTCTTC
TRBD1	TRBJ2-2	NA	16	TRBV6-1	CASSALTGRDTGELFF	TGTGCCAGCAGTGCACTGACAGGGCGAGACACCGGGGAGCTGTTTTTT
NA	TRBJ2-3	NA	14	TRBV29-1	CSVGRAGRTDTQYF	TGCAGCGTTGGCCGGGCAGGGAGGACAGATACGCAGTATTTT
TRBD1	TRBJ1-2	NA	16	TRBV27	CASSLGTGLSLYGYTF	TGTGCCAGCAGTCTGGGGACAGGGCTCTCATTATATGGCTACACCTTC
NA	TRBJ2-1	once	17	TRBV5-1	CASRGLVSTGLVDEQFF	TGCGCCAGCAGGGGTCTTGTCTCGACAGGCCTTGTTGATGAGCAGTTCTTC
NA	TRBJ1-5	NA	13	TRBV27	CASSFGLNQPQHF	TGTGCCAGCAGTTTCGGGCTTAATCAGCCCCAGCATTTT
NA	TRBJ2-7	NA	13	TRBV12-5	CASGRDTVDEQYF	TGTGCTAGTGGTCGGGACACCGTGGACGAGCAGTACTTC
NA	TRBJ1-3	NA	17	TRBV7-9	CASSQVDRGSNGNTIYF	TGTGCCAGCAGCCAAGTCGACCGGGGGAGTAATGGAAACACCATATATTTT
TRBD1	TRBJ2-2	NA	20	TRBV5-4	CASSLPGTGITLVDTGELFF	TGTGCCAGCAGCTTACCCGGGACAGGGATAACCCTCGTTGACACCGGGGAGCTGTTTTTT
NA	TRBJ2-2	NA	16	TRBV5-1	CASSFGPTLTTRELFF	TGCGCCAGCAGCTTTGGCCCAACCCTCACAACGAGGGAGCTGTTTTTT
TRBD2	TRBJ2-3	NA	16	TRBV5-1	CASSLGLAASTDTQYF	TGCGCCAGCAGCTTGGGACTAGCGGCTAGCACAGATACGCAGTATTTT
NA	TRBJ2-7	NA	13	TRBV19	CASSYRVRYEQYF	TGTGCCAGTAGTTATCGGGTTCGGTACGAGCAGTACTTC
NA	TRBJ2-6	NA	16	TRBV5-1	CASSAGRATGANVLTF	TGCGCCAGCAGCGCGGGCAGGGCGACTGGGGCCAACGTCCTGACTTTC
NA	TRBJ2-6	NA	15	TRBV5-5	CASSFEGSGANVLTF	TGTGCCAGCAGCTTCGAGGGGTCTGGGGCCAACGTCCTGACTTTC
TRBD2	TRBJ2-1	once	14	TRBV7-9	CASRGTREYNEQFF	TGTGCCAGCAGGGGGACTAGGGAGTACAATGAGCAGTTCTTC
NA	TRBJ1-4	NA	15	TRBV4-3	CASSQDPGRLEKLFF	TGCGCCAGCAGCCAAGACCCCGGGCGGCTCGAAAAACTGTTTTTT
TRBD1	TRBJ2-5	NA	16	TRBV7-9	CASRRSRGPSQETQYF	TGTGCCAGCAGGAGAAGTAGGGGGCCCTCCCAAGAGACCCAGTACTTC
NA	TRBJ2-4	NA	14	TRBV7-9	CASSLDGGPDIQYF	TGTGCCAGCAGCTTAGACGGGGGGCCTGACATTCAGTACTTC
NA	TRBJ2-5	once	17	TRBV7-9	CASSLKPLAVLDETQYF	TGTGCCAGCAGCTTAAAGCCCCTTGCGGTTTTAGACGAGACCCAGTACTTC